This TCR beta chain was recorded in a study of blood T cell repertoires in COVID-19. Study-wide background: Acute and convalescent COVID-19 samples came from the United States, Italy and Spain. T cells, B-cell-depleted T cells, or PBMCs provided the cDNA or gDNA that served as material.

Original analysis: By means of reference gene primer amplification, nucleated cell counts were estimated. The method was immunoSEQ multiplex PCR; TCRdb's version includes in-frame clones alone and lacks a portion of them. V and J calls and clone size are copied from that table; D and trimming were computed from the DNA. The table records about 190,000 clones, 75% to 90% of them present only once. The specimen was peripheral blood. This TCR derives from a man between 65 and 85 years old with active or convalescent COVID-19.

The CDR3 sequence is CASSLQGVPSNQPQHF. The CDR3 DNA sequence: TGTGCCAGCAGCTTGCAGGGGGTCCCTAGCAATCAGCCCCAGCATTTT. This chain joins TRBV5-6 and TRBJ1-5, with 7 bases aligning to TRBD1. Germline CDR1 SGHDT, CDR2 YYEEEE. J lost 0 bases, V lost 1 base, and 4 bases had no gene match. The length of the CDR3 is 16 residues.